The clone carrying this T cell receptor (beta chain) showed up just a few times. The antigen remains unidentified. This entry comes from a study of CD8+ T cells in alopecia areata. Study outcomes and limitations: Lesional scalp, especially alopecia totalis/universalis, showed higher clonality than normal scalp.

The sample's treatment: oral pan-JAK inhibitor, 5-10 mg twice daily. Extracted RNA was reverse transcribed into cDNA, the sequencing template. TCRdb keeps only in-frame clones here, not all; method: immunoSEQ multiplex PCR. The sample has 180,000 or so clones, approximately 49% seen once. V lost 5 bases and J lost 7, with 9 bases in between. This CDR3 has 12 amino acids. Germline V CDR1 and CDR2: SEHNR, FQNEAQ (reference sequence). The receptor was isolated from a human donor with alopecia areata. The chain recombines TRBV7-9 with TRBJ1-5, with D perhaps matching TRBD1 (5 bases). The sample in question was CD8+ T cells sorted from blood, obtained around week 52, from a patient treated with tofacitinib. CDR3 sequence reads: CASSLDRQPQHF. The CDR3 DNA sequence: TGTGCCAGCAGCCTAGACAGACAGCCCCAGCATTTT.